This note documents a single T cell receptor beta chain sequence. This sample stems from a study of control samples from healthy donors and cancer patients. TCRdb keeps only in-frame clones here, not all; method: immunoSEQ multiplex PCR. The table includes over 110,000 clones, about 88% detected once. CDR1 is LNHDA, CDR2 SQIVND, per germline (reference sequence). The CDR3 spans 14 residues. The V gene lost 3 bases and the J gene lost 2 bases, with 8 bases spanning the gap. Specimen: blood. The gene calls are TRBV19 and TRBJ1-3; D not certain. The TCR comes from a woman aged 25 to 39 in good health. This CDR3 reads CASSMGLAGNTIYF. The CDR3 DNA sequence: TGTGCCAGTAGTATGGGCCTGGCTGGAAACACCATATATTTT.